This T cell receptor beta chain was captured by sequencing in a study of shared clonotypes between healthy human individuals. Positively selected for CCR7, the CD45RO-negative cells used as naive CD8 cells excluded terminally differentiated effector memory CD45RA+ cells. CDR1 and CDR2 from the germline V gene are MDHEN and SYDVKM. CDR3 length: 17 amino acids. V lost 5 bases and J lost 6, with 26 bases in between. Clones were sequenced by immunoSEQ multiplex PCR, and TCRdb holds only the in-frame ones, with some missing. The sample holds about 2.1 million clones, 90% to 95% seen once. J is TRBJ2-7 and V is TRBV28; D is uncertain. The sequenced material came from naive CD8+ T cells from PBMCs. The TCR was taken from a man aged 18 to 35 in good health. Some clones in this sample may be carry-over from other donors' samples. As DNA, the CDR3 is TGTGCCAGCAGTCAGTTTCTACGGATCCAACTTGGTGGCGAGCAGTACTTC. This sequence encodes CASSQFLRIQLGGEQYF.